A single T cell receptor beta chain is shown here with its context. The antigen remains undetermined. The sample originates from a study of T cell repertoires in cytomegalovirus infection. Via MiXCR, TCRdb re-called the reads, giving one row per CDR3 protein. The sample lists over 100,000 distinct CDR3 sequences; around 28% were seen once. Notes on the study in general: CMV-specific TCR beta clonotypes restricted by HLA-C were the ones dominating the ex vivo response.

The CDR3 contains 15 residues. Trimming pared 0 bases from V and 3 bases from J, leaving 13 bases between. From germline, CDR1 is SGHDT and CDR2 YYEEEE. V gene TRBV5-6 combines with J gene TRBJ2-7; D not resolved. Sequenced here: CD8+ T cells from cultured PBMCs, sampled from culture after CMV antigen stimulation. This clonotype originated in a human donor in good health (CMV status not recorded). Some clones in this sample may be carry-over from other donors' samples. The CDR3 region is CASSLAAQLNYEQYF. In DNA form, the CDR3 reads TGTGCCAGCAGCTTGGCAGCGCAGCTTAACTACGAGCAGTACTTC.